This TCR beta chain is drawn from a study of control samples from healthy donors and cancer patients. Method: immunoSEQ multiplex PCR; TCRdb's copy keeps in-frame clones and lacks some. Altogether about 130,000 clones are present, 85% to 95% being singletons, with the ten largest covering approximately 9%. Trimming took 1 base from V and 0 from J, leaving 19 bases between them. Per germline, CDR1 LGHNA and CDR2 YNFKEQ. The length of the CDR3 is 20 residues. The specimen sequenced was blood. This clonotype was sampled from a young man in good health. The chain is built from TRBV4-2 and TRBJ1-6, with D possibly being TRBD1 (6 bases). CDR3 sequence reads: CASSQGGHSTVSSYNSPLHF. DNA for the CDR3: TGTGCCAGCAGCCAAGGGGGACATTCTACAGTTAGCTCCTATAATTCACCCCTCCACTTT.